One T cell receptor beta chain is described in this entry. No antigen is known for it. Germline V gene lookup returns CDR1 SQVTM and CDR2 ANQGSEA. Trimming took 4 bases from V and 0 from J, leaving 9 bases between them. There are 13 residues in the CDR3. TCRdb's table, derived via immunoSEQ multiplex PCR, lists solely in-frame clones and lacks some. The table lists roughly 70,000 clones, roughly nine tenths of them singletons. This record belongs to a study of OX40 agonist ivuxolimab in advanced cancers. The study's findings and limits: Among T cells, CD8+ cells averaged more expanded clones than CD4+ cells.

This TCR was sampled from an adult with an advanced solid tumor such as melanoma, head and neck, liver or kidney cancer. Sequences were derived from CD4+ or CD8+ T cells sorted from blood, sampled in a trial of the OX40 agonist ivuxolimab. The rearrangement joins TRBV29-1 to TRBJ1-2, with D unresolved. CDR3 DNA: TGCAGCGTTGGTTGGGCCACTAACTATGGCTACACCTTC. It is translated as CSVGWATNYGYTF.